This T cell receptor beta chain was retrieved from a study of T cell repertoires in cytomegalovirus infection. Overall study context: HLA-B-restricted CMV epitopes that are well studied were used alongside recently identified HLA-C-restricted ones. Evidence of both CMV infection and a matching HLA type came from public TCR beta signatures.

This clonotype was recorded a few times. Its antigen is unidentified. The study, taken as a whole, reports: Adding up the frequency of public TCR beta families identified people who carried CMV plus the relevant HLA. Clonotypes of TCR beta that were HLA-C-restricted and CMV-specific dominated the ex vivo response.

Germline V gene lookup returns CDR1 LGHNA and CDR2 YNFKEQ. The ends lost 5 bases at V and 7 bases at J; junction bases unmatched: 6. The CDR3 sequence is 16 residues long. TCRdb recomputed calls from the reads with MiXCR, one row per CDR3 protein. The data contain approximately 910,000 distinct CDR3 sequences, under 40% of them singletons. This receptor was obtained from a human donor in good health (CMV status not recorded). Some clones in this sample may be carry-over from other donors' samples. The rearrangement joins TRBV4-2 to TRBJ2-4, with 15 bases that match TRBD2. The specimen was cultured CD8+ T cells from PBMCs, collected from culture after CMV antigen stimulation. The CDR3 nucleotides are TGTGCCAGCAGCGTAGAAGGACTAGCGGGGGGGAACATTCAGTACTTC. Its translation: CASSVEGLAGGNIQYF.